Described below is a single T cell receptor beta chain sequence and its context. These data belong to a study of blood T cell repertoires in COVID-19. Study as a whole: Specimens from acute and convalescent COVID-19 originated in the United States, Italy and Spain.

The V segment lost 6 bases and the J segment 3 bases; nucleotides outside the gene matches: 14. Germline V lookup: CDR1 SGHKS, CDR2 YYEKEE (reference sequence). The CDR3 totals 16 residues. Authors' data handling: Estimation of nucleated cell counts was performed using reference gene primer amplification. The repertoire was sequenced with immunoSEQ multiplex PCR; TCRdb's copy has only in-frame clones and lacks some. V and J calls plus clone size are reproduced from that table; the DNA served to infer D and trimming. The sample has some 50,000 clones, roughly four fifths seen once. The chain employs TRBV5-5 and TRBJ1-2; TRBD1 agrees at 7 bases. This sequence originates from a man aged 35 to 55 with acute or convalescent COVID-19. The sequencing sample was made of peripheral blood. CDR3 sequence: CASNPGGAGGYYGYTF. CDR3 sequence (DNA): TGTGCCAGCAACCCTGGTGGGGCAGGGGGATACTATGGCTACACCTTC.